This entry describes one T cell receptor beta chain. Its antigen is as yet unknown. The data belong to a study of OX40 agonist ivuxolimab in advanced cancers. About the study: An anti-OX40 (CD134) antibody with agonistic activity, ivuxolimab, was administered to patients. Aged about 23 to 90 with a mean of 60 years, they were roughly 83% male.

Regarding the study as a whole: At doses 0.1 to 3.0 mg/kg, CD4+ and CD8+ clones expanded.

Germline CDR1 is SGHDN and CDR2 is FVKESK. V shed 0 bases and J shed 5 bases, with 10 bases lying between them. The CDR3 totals 14 residues. Profiled with immunoSEQ multiplex PCR; TCRdb holds only in-frame clones, not every one. The sample lists roughly 60,000 clones, 80% to 90% occurring once. This receptor was taken from an adult with an advanced solid tumor such as melanoma, head and neck, liver or kidney cancer. The chain uses TRBV14 and TRBJ2-5; D is ambiguous. Sequenced here: CD4+ or CD8+ T cells sorted from blood, sampled in a trial of the OX40 agonist ivuxolimab. CDR3 amino acids: CASSQEGVGETQYF. The DNA for the CDR3 is TGTGCCAGCAGCCAAGAAGGTGTGGGGGAGACCCAGTACTTC. The complete variable domain, with remaining parts taken from reference TRBV14 and TRBJ2-5, reads EAGVTQFPSHSVIEKGQTVTLRCDPISGHDNLYWYRRVMGKEIKFLLHFVKESKQDESGMPNNRFLAERTGGTYSTLKVQPAELEDSGVYFCASSQEGVGETQYFGPGTRLLVL.